Below, 7 T cell receptor beta chains from the same sample are listed, as sequenced in a study of graft-versus-host responses after intestinal transplantation (dated by TCRdb to the early 2020s). The library was generated by the immunoSEQ multiplex PCR assay. What TCRdb holds here is the immuneACCESS table cut down to in-frame rearrangements. Part of the clones is not present; checked against another copy, under half of the missing clones reflect an unresolved V gene, and the others are unexplained. The sample table lists roughly 11,000 clones, 60% to 75% of them with a count of one. Of the sample, 4% to 5.5% is held by the ten largest clones. Dithiothreitol, EDTA incubations and collagenase D digestion were used to isolate intraepithelial and lamina propria lymphocytes from graft specimens. The input for sequencing was ileum tissue, taken around 140 days after intestinal transplantation. The receptors were gathered from a human patient who received an intestinal transplant, so some T cells may come from the graft donor.

The V gene is TRBV5-1, the J gene TRBJ1-1; a possible D gene is TRBD1 (6 bases). The germline V gene has CDR1 SGHRS and CDR2 YFSETQ. The V and J ends lost 4 bases and 0 bases respectively, with 13 bases between them. The CDR3 covers 15 residues. DNA of the CDR3: TGCGCCAGCAGCGGGGGGGCAGGGCTGAACACTGAAGCTTTCTTT. Translation: CASSGGAGLNTEAFF.

The chain joins TRBV6-4 to TRBJ1-1, with a possible D match to TRBD1 (6 bases). The CDR3 loop spans 18 amino acids. With 6 bases removed from V and 2 bases from J, the gap between germline ends came to 25 bases. CDR1 and CDR2 from the germline V gene are MRHNA and SNTAGT. In nucleotides, the CDR3 is TGTGCCAGCAGGGACAGCCCGGGTCCTCCATCGCTTAACACTGAAGCTTTCTTT. This gives the protein CASRDSPGPPSLNTEAFF.

In this sample, this clone turned up a few times. The chain couples TRBV9 to TRBJ1-1; perhaps TRBD1 as D (6 bases). V dropped 1 base and J dropped 11 bases, with 12 bases sitting between them. This CDR3 has 12 amino acids. The germline CDR1 and CDR2 sequences are SGDLS and YYNGEE. As DNA, the CDR3 is TGTGCCAGCAGCGTAATAGGGGGGGATGCTTTCTTT. This sequence encodes CASSVIGGDAFF.

This clone was observed a few times. J is TRBJ2-2 and V is TRBV6-6, with D tentatively TRBD2 (6 bases). Between the trimmed V and J ends, which lost 10 bases and 7 bases, there was a span of 16 bases. The CDR3 contains 13 residues. Germline V gives CDR1 MNHNY, CDR2 SVGAGI (reference sequence). The CDR3 coding sequence is TGTGCCACCGCGGAGGGGATGAGCGGGGAGCTGTTTTTT. It specifies CATAEGMSGELFF.

The rearrangement joins TRBV4-2 to TRBJ2-3; the D gene is possibly TRBD2 (7 bases). Germline-derived CDR1 and CDR2 are LGHNA and YNFKEQ. The CDR3 contains 17 residues. Trimming removed 4 bases from V and 4 bases from J, with 21 bases in between. The DNA for the CDR3 is TGTGCCAGCAGCCCCTCGTCGGCGGGGGCCGCGGCAGATACGCAGTATTTT. This encodes CASSPSSAGAAADTQYF.

The V gene is TRBV27, the J gene TRBJ2-3; D gene unclear. This CDR3 contains 15 residues. V was trimmed by 1 base and J by 4 bases, leaving 12 bases between them. Germline lookup yields CDR1 MNHEY and CDR2 SMNVEV (reference sequence). The CDR3 loop reads CASSLWRGAADTQYF. CDR3 sequence (DNA): TGTGCCAGCAGTTTATGGCGCGGTGCTGCAGATACGCAGTATTTT.

The rearrangement links TRBV6-1 to TRBJ2-3, with 11 positions matching TRBD2. The germline V gene encodes CDR1 MNHNS and CDR2 SASEGT. The CDR3 runs 14 residues. J lost 4 bases, V lost 10 bases, and 7 bases had no gene match. In DNA, the CDR3 is TGTGCCACTGAACCGGGACTAGCGGCAGATACGCAGTATTTT. As protein: CATEPGLAADTQYF.